A single sample is the source of the 24 T cell receptor beta chains below, sequenced in a study of cytomegalovirus exposure and HLA in healthy donors. Primers for the PCR totalled 60 Vbeta and 13 Jbeta. The method was immunoSEQ multiplex PCR; TCRdb's version includes in-frame clones alone and lacks a portion of them. In the table there are about 150,000 clones, approximately 70% of which are singletons. Sequenced input: PBMCs. Receptors were obtained from a woman aged 18-30 years in good health and CMV-seronegative.

The V and J genes are TRBV7-9 and TRBJ2-3, with TRBD1 as a possible D gene (6 bases). Trimming took off 2 bases at V and 0 bases at J, with 9 bases between the two ends. CDR1 is SEHNR and CDR2 is FQNEAQ in the germline V gene (reference sequence). The CDR3 length is 15 residues. CDR3 DNA: TGTGCCAGCAGCTTACTAGGGGGAAGCACAGATACGCAGTATTTT. It is translated as CASSLLGGSTDTQYF.

The chain is built from TRBV19 and TRBJ1-5, with 9 nucleotides matching TRBD1. There are 18 residues in the CDR3. V dropped 0 bases and J dropped 2; count of bases not matched to a gene: 8. The germline V gene encodes CDR1 LNHDA and CDR2 SQIVND (reference sequence). The CDR3 sequence is CASSIEGHRGHGNQPQHF. In DNA, the CDR3 is TGTGCCAGTAGTATAGAGGGCCACAGGGGGCATGGCAATCAGCCCCAGCATTTT.

The V call is TRBV7-2, the J call TRBJ1-2, with 8 bases aligning to TRBD1. Germline lookup yields CDR1 SGHTA and CDR2 FQGNSA. The V gene end was trimmed by 4 bases and the J gene end by 5 bases; junction bases not matched to a gene: 6. This CDR3 is built from 14 residues. The CDR3 region is CASSSQGQGYGYTF. The CDR3 nucleotides are TGTGCCAGCAGCTCGCAAGGACAGGGTTATGGCTACACCTTC. Full variable domain (rest looked up from reference TRBV7-2 and TRBJ1-2): GAGVSQSPSNKVTEKGKDVELRCDPISGHTALYWYRQSLGQGLEFLIYFQGNSAPDKSGLPSDRFSAERTGGSVSTLTIQRTQQEDSAVYLCASSSQGQGYGYTFGSGTRLTVV.

The chain links TRBV19 to TRBJ2-5; 11 bases fit TRBD2. Germline trimming cut 4 bases from V and 1 base from J; bases unmatched to any gene: 5. CDR3 length: 16 residues. Germline loops: CDR1 LNHDA, CDR2 SQIVND (reference sequence). DNA of the CDR3: TGTGCCAGTAGTACCCGACTAGCGGGGCTCCAAGAGACCCAGTACTTC. Translating gives CASSTRLAGLQETQYF.

The gene calls are TRBV6-5 and TRBJ2-3, with 7 bases lining up with TRBD1. The V segment lost 7 bases and the J segment 2 bases; nucleotides outside the gene matches: 6. Germline CDR1 and CDR2: MNHEY and SVGAGI. The CDR3 is 14 residues long. The CDR3: CASKGTAYTDTQYF. DNA of the CDR3: TGTGCCAGCAAAGGGACAGCTTACACAGATACGCAGTATTTT.

The genes are TRBV2 and TRBJ2-1, with D perhaps matching TRBD2 (7 bases). The CDR3 is made up of 16 amino acids. The germline gives CDR1 SNHLY, CDR2 FYNNEI. Deletions cut 5 bases from V and 10 bases from J, with 24 bases between. CDR3 sequence reads: CASSTRASGGQGEQFF. The DNA of the CDR3 is TGTGCCAGCAGTACCCGGGCTAGCGGCGGCCAGGGGGAGCAGTTCTTC.

This chain connects TRBV5-6 to TRBJ2-1; 7 nucleotides match TRBD2. V lost 2 bases and J lost 3; bases outside the gene matches: 14. Germline CDR1 SGHDT, CDR2 YYEEEE. The CDR3 length is 18 residues. DNA for the CDR3: TGTGCCAGCAGCTTCCCCAGCGGGATTCCCCTATACTACAATGAGCAGTTCTTC. It specifies CASSFPSGIPLYYNEQFF. The variable domain in full, completed from reference TRBV5-6 and TRBJ2-1, reads DAGVTQSPTHLIKTRGQQVTLRCSPKSGHDTVSWYQQALGQGPQFIFQYYEEEERQRGNFPDRFSGHQFPNYSSELNVNALLLGDSALYLCASSFPSGIPLYYNEQFFGPGTRLTVL.

The chain employs TRBV6-1 and TRBJ2-7, with 9 positions matching TRBD1. There are 13 residues in the CDR3. CDR1 is MNHNS and CDR2 is SASEGT in the germline V gene. Losses at the gene ends were 6 bases for V and 5 bases for J; bases not matched to a gene: 5. CDR3 DNA: TGTGCCAGCAGGGACAGGGGTTGGAACGAGCAGTACGTC. This sequence encodes CASRDRGWNEQYV.

This clone came up a few times. The chain couples TRBV6-6 to TRBJ1-2, with D possibly TRBD1 on 6 matching bases. The germline V and J ends were trimmed by 4 bases and 0 bases, with 12 bases remaining between them. Germline-derived CDR1 and CDR2 are MNHNY and SVGAGI (reference sequence). CDR3 length: 15 amino acids. The CDR3, as DNA: TGTGCCAGCAGTTGGCGACAGGACTCTAACTATGGCTACACCTTC. Amino acids: CASSWRQDSNYGYTF.

The genes are TRBV6-1 and TRBJ1-1, with TRBD1 matching over 9 bases. The J segment lost 4 bases and the V segment lost 7 bases, leaving 7 bases of the junction unmatched. The CDR3 contains 14 residues. Per germline, CDR1 MNHNS and CDR2 SASEGT. In nucleotides, the CDR3 is TGTGCCAGCACTCCGGGGACAGGGAGCACTGAAGCTTTCTTT. The encoded protein is CASTPGTGSTEAFF.

The chain couples TRBV7-9 to TRBJ1-6, with 8 bases that match TRBD1. This CDR3 is 15 amino acids long. Unmatched junction bases numbered 7, after V lost 2 bases and J lost 10 bases. The germline CDR1 and CDR2 sequences are SEHNR and FQNEAQ (reference sequence). CDR3 residues: CASSLRQGSRSPLHF. Here the CDR3 DNA reads TGTGCCAGCAGCTTAAGACAGGGGTCGCGCTCACCCCTCCACTTT.

J is TRBJ2-3 and V is TRBV7-2; possible D gene TRBD2, 5 bases. The germline V gene encodes CDR1 SGHTA and CDR2 FQGNSA. The CDR3 length is 17 residues. V was shortened by 2 bases and J by 0 bases, with 15 bases between the two germline ends. CDR3 region: CASSLLGDGSSTDTQYF. The CDR3 region has the DNA TGTGCCAGCAGCTTATTGGGAGACGGGTCTAGCACAGATACGCAGTATTTT.

This chain joins TRBV11-3 and TRBJ2-3; 8 bases are a match to TRBD2. The CDR3 is 16 amino acids. Germline CDR1 reads SGHNT; CDR2 reads YENEEA. V lost 1 base, J lost 2 bases, and 5 bases stayed unmatched. The CDR3 spells CASSLGTSGFTDTQYF. As DNA, the CDR3 is TGTGCCAGCAGCTTAGGCACTAGCGGATTCACAGATACGCAGTATTTT. Together with reference TRBV11-3 and TRBJ2-3, the CDR3 gives the full variable domain: EAGVVQSPRYKIIEKKQPVAFWCNPISGHNTLYWYLQNLGQGPELLIRYENEEAVDDSQLPKDRFSAERLKGVDSTLKIQPAELGDSAVYLCASSLGTSGFTDTQYFGPGTRLTVL.

The J gene is TRBJ1-3, the V gene TRBV4-3; D is unresolved. The CDR3 totals 14 residues. Trimming took off 4 bases at V and 8 bases at J, with 15 bases between the two ends. Germline CDR1 is LGHNA and CDR2 is YSLEER. Here the CDR3 reads CASSPHRMSDTIYF. The CDR3, as DNA: TGCGCCAGCAGCCCCCATCGGATGAGCGACACCATATATTTT.

The V call is TRBV11-3, the J call TRBJ1-1, with D possibly being TRBD1 (6 bases). The CDR3 extends over 12 amino acids. Trimming left V 4 bases short and J 6 bases short, with 9 bases between. CDR1 and CDR2 from the germline V gene are SGHNT and YENEEA. The CDR3: CASSSQGPEAFF. The CDR3 DNA reads as TGTGCCAGCAGCTCACAGGGACCTGAAGCTTTCTTT.

The V gene is TRBV11-2, the J gene TRBJ1-1; D gene unclear. This CDR3 is 12 amino acids long. Germline V gene data show CDR1 as SGHAT and CDR2 as FQNNGV. Trimming pared 1 base from V and 5 bases from J, leaving 5 bases between. The CDR3 nucleotides are TGTGCCAGCAGCTTAGGGGAGACTGAAGCTTTCTTT. Residues: CASSLGETEAFF.

The chain carries TRBV27 and TRBJ2-1, with D possibly being TRBD2 (5 bases). From germline, CDR1 is MNHEY and CDR2 SMNVEV (reference sequence). The CDR3 totals 16 residues. Trimming pared 5 bases from V and 8 bases from J, leaving 22 bases between. The CDR3 sequence is CASSRAFRERLDEQFF. Here the CDR3 DNA reads TGTGCCAGCAGTAGGGCTTTTAGGGAGAGATTGGATGAGCAGTTCTTC.

The rearrangement joins TRBV19 to TRBJ2-1; the match to TRBD2 covers 10 bases. Germline V lookup: CDR1 LNHDA, CDR2 SQIVND (reference sequence). This CDR3 contains 15 residues. V was clipped by 4 bases and J by 5 bases; unmatched bases: 5. CDR3 coding DNA: TGTGCCAGTAGTAAAGGTAGCGGGGGGAACAATGAGCAGTTCTTC. Translating it yields CASSKGSGGNNEQFF.

This clone was seen only a few times. V usage is TRBV10-3 and J usage is TRBJ1-1; tentative D call: TRBD1 (6 bases). V shed 5 bases and J shed 2 bases, with 12 bases lying between them. CDR3 length equals 14 residues. CDR1 ENHRY and CDR2 SYGVKD come from the germline V gene. CDR3 bases: TGTGCCATCAGTTCACAGGGCCCAAACACTGAAGCTTTCTTT. Translated: CAISSQGPNTEAFF.

The genes are TRBV10-1 and TRBJ2-1; 7 positions agree with TRBD1. V gave up 8 bases and J gave up 0 bases; unmatched junction bases: 7. From germline, CDR1 is WNHNN and CDR2 SYGVQD (reference sequence). The length of the CDR3 is 15 residues. The DNA for the CDR3 is TGCGCCAGCGGAAACAGGGGTAGCTCCTACAATGAGCAGTTCTTC. The encoded protein is CASGNRGSSYNEQFF.

The V call is TRBV4-1, the J call TRBJ1-2; 7 nucleotides align to TRBD1. The CDR3 spans 17 residues. Germline lookup yields CDR1 MGHRA and CDR2 YSYEKL. With V trimmed by 3 bases and J by 8 bases, 18 bases remained unmatched. The CDR3 DNA is TGCGCCAGCAGCCATCACCTGGGGACAGACCAGGGTGAGGGCTACACCTTC. As protein: CASSHHLGTDQGEGYTF.

The chain uses TRBV18 and TRBJ1-2, with TRBD1 identical over 8 bases. V shed 2 bases, J shed 4 bases, and the junction held 6 bases outside the gene matches. Germline-derived CDR1 and CDR2 are KGHSH and LQKENI. CDR3 length: 15 residues. The CDR3 reads CASSPLTGGGYGYTF. The DNA for the CDR3 is TGTGCCAGCTCACCATTAACAGGGGGAGGCTATGGCTACACCTTC.

The chain employs TRBV18 and TRBJ1-4; 9 nucleotides line up with TRBD1. Trimming removed 3 bases from V and 8 bases from J; junction bases left unmatched: 4. Germline V gene lookup returns CDR1 KGHSH and CDR2 LQKENI. This CDR3 comprises 14 residues. Here the CDR3 DNA reads TGTGCCAGCTCACCCCGGACAGGGGCCGAAAAACTGTTTTTT. This codes for CASSPRTGAEKLFF.

The CDR3 spells CASSSLGQGALGANVLTF. The DNA for the CDR3 is TGTGCCAGCAGTTCGCTGGGGCAGGGGGCGCTTGGGGCCAACGTCCTGACTTTC. This chain links TRBV28 with TRBJ2-6, with 8 bases lining up with TRBD1. The germline V gene has CDR1 MDHEN and CDR2 SYDVKM. J was trimmed by 3 bases and V by 4 bases; bases with no gene match: 11. The CDR3 is 18 amino acids.